The 5 T cell receptor beta chains in this list originate from one sample, sequenced in a study of T cells after yellow fever vaccination. TCRdb itself ran the 5' RACE reads through MiXCR, one entry per CDR3 protein. The sample has approximately 450,000 distinct CDR3 sequences; approximately 19% are singletons. Sequences were derived from PBMCs, sampled before the yellow fever booster vaccination. These receptors all come from a man between 18 and 29 years old who received the YFV17D yellow fever vaccine.

This clonotype came up a few times. The chain joins TRBV12-3 or TRBV12-4 to TRBJ1-2; D remains unclear. V lost 2 bases to trimming and J lost 6 bases, with 10 bases between them. CDR3 length: 13 amino acids. The CDR3 coding sequence is TGTGCCAGCAGTTTAAGGCTGTGGAATGGCTACACCTTC. Its protein is CASSLRLWNGYTF.

V and J are TRBV7-8 and TRBJ1-4, with D possibly matching TRBD1 (5 bases). Germline assignment: CDR1 SGHVS and CDR2 FQNEAQ. V shed 1 base and J shed 7 bases, with 13 bases lying between them. The CDR3 extends over 15 amino acids. DNA for the CDR3: TGTGCCAGCAGCTTAGGATGGGGCTTGAGTGAAAAACTGTTTTTT. This encodes CASSLGWGLSEKLFF.

In its sample, this clonotype was seen a few times. This chain links TRBV7-9 with TRBJ1-1; no reliable D call. The CDR3 is 10 residues long. The germline CDR1 and CDR2 sequences are SEHNR and FQNEAQ (reference sequence). The V end was cut by 8 bases, the J end by 6 bases, with 7 bases between. The chain's CDR3 is CASEVSEAFF. CDR3 sequence (DNA): TGTGCCAGCGAGGTCTCTGAAGCTTTCTTT.

This clonotype has more than one count but fewer than ten. V usage is TRBV6-5 and J usage is TRBJ1-1; TRBD1 is a possible D gene (6 bases). This CDR3 has 13 residues. Germline loops: CDR1 MNHEY, CDR2 SVGAGI. Trimming pared 6 bases from V and 5 bases from J, leaving 13 bases between. The CDR3 nucleotides read TGTGCCAGCAGCCGCTCGGGGGCGACTGAAGCTTTCTTT. This translates into CASSRSGATEAFF.

V and J are TRBV20-1 and TRBJ2-7; 10 bases line up with TRBD1. Per germline, CDR1 DFQATT and CDR2 SNEGSKA (reference sequence). The CDR3 length is 14 residues. With 0 bases clipped from V and 3 bases from J, the junction kept 2 bases outside the gene matches. The CDR3: CSAREGTGVYEQYF. DNA for the CDR3: TGCAGTGCTAGAGAAGGGACAGGGGTCTACGAGCAGTACTTC.